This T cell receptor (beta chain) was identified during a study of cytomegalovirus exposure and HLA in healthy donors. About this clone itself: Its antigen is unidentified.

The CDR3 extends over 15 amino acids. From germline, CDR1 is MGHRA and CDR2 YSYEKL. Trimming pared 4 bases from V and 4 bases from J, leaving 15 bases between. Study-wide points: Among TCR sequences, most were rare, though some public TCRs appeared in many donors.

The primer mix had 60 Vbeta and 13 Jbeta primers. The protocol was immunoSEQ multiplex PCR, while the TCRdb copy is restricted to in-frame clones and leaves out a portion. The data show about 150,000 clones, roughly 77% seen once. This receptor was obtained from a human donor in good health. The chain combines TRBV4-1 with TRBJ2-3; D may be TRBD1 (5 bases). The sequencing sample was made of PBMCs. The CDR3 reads CASSLIRWGADTQYF. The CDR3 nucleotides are TGCGCCAGCAGCCTAATTAGGTGGGGCGCAGATACGCAGTATTTT.